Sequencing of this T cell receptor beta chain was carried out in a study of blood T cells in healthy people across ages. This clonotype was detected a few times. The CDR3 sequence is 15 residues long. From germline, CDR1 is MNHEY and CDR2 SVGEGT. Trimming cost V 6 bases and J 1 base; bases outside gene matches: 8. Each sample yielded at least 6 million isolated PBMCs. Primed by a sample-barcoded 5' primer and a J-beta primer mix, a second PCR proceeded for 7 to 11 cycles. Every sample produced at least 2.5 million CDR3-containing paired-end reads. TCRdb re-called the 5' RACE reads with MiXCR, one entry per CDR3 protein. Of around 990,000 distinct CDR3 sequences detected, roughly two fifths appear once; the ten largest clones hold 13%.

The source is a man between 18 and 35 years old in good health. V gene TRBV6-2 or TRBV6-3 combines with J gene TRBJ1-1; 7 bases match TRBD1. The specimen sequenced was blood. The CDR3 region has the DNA TGTGCCAGCAGATTCCAGGGGGTTGGGAACACTGAAGCTTTCTTT. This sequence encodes CASRFQGVGNTEAFF.